Sequencing of this T cell receptor beta chain was carried out in a study of blood T cell repertoires in COVID-19. Repertoires were generated with immunoSEQ multiplex PCR, while TCRdb's copy carries only in-frame clones and drops some. There are some 100,000 clones in the sample; more than 75% occur only once, and around a tenth lies in the top ten. The J segment lost 0 bases and the V segment lost 4 bases, leaving 3 bases of the junction unmatched. The CDR3 totals 15 residues. Germline V lookup: CDR1 KGHDR, CDR2 SFDVKD. This receptor was obtained from a middle-aged man with acute or convalescent COVID-19. The sequencing sample was made of peripheral blood. The J gene is TRBJ2-5, the V gene TRBV24-1; 8 bases match TRBD2. The CDR3 sequence is CATSENSGNQETQYF. The CDR3 region has the DNA TGTGCCACCAGTGAAAATAGCGGGAACCAAGAGACCCAGTACTTC.